A single sample gave rise to the 17 T cell receptor beta chains below, sequenced in a study of blood T cell repertoires in COVID-19. Some clones are missing from TCRdb's copy, which holds only in-frame ones; the method was immunoSEQ multiplex PCR. The repertoire has about 140,000 clones, over 75% of them found once; the top ten carry roughly 2.9%. Sequences were obtained from PBMCs or T cells enriched from blood (not recorded which). The receptors derive from a woman aged 50 to 65 who had recovered from COVID-19.

This chain joins TRBV5-4 and TRBJ1-2, with 12 bases lining up with TRBD1. V was pared by 10 bases and J by 4 bases, with 5 bases of the junction left unmatched. Germline V CDR1 and CDR2: SGHNT, YYREEE (reference sequence). CDR3 size: 13 residues. The CDR3 coding sequence is TGTGCCGGGACAGGGGGCAACAGCTATGGCTACACCTTC. Translation: CAGTGGNSYGYTF.

The rearrangement links TRBV11-2 to TRBJ2-3, with 9 bases identical to TRBD2. The CDR3 covers 16 residues. Germline lookup yields CDR1 SGHAT and CDR2 FQNNGV. Trimming cost V 0 bases and J 4 bases; bases outside gene matches: 5. CDR3 in DNA: TGTGCCAGCAGCTTAGAGCGGCGGGGGGGCGCAGATACGCAGTATTTT. Translated: CASSLERRGGADTQYF. Together with reference TRBV11-2 and TRBJ2-3, the CDR3 gives the full variable domain: EAGVAQSPRYKIIEKRQSVAFWCNPISGHATLYWYQQILGQGPKLLIQFQNNGVVDDSQLPKDRFSAERLKGVDSTLKIQPAKLEDSAVYLCASSLERRGGADTQYFGPGTRLTVL.

The genes are TRBV5-5 and TRBJ1-3; no clear D gene. Germline V gene data show CDR1 as SGHKS and CDR2 as YYEKEE (reference sequence). V was pared by 4 bases and J by 0 bases, with 8 bases between. This CDR3 has 14 residues. In DNA form, the CDR3 reads TGTGCCAGCAGCGCGACACACTCTGGAAACACCATATATTTT. Amino acid sequence: CASSATHSGNTIYF.

Points on this clone: Other nucleotide sequences in the sample specify the same CDR3. The chain couples TRBV6-5 to TRBJ2-3, with 9 bases aligning to TRBD2. The CDR3 has 15 residues. Trimming at V came to 6 bases and at J to 3 bases, leaving 7 bases not matched to a gene. Germline CDR1 reads MNHEY; CDR2 reads SVGAGI. CDR3 sequence: CASSSPAGGTDTQYF. In DNA form, the CDR3 reads TGTGCCAGCAGCTCCCCTGCGGGAGGGACAGATACGCAGTATTTT.

This clone was seen just once. V usage is TRBV3-1 (or the pseudogene TRBV3-2) and J usage is TRBJ1-3; tentatively, D is TRBD1 (5 bases). The germline V gene encodes CDR1 LGHDT and CDR2 YNNKEL (reference sequence). V lost 4 bases and J 4 bases, leaving 11 bases between the germline ends. This CDR3 has 14 residues. In nucleotides, the CDR3 is TGTGCCAGCAGCCGGCAGGGAAGGGGAAACACCATATATTTT. Translation: CASSRQGRGNTIYF.

The chain carries TRBV29-1 and TRBJ1-2; tentatively, D is TRBD1 (6 bases). V was trimmed by 7 bases and J by 0 bases, leaving 21 bases between them. Germline V gene data show CDR1 as SQVTM and CDR2 as ANQGSEA. The CDR3 spans 16 residues. The DNA for the CDR3 is TGCAGCGGAGGGGGAGATGTTACTATCGCTAACTATGGCTACACCTTC. Translating it yields CSGGGDVTIANYGYTF.

The chain uses TRBV3-1 (or the pseudogene TRBV3-2) and TRBJ1-4, with TRBD1 identical over 9 bases. This CDR3 is 12 amino acids long. Germline lookup yields CDR1 LGHDT and CDR2 YNNKEL (reference sequence). The ends lost 9 bases at V and 8 bases at J; junction bases unmatched: 4. This CDR3 reads CASGTGREKLFF. The CDR3 nucleotides read TGTGCCAGTGGGACAGGGAGAGAAAAACTGTTTTTT.

CDR3: CASSYRDTGELFF. Written as DNA, the CDR3 is TGCGCCAGCAGCTACAGGGACACCGGGGAGCTGTTTTTT. The chain joins TRBV4-1 to TRBJ2-2, with a weak D call TRBD1 (6 bases). Trimming removed 5 bases from V and 3 bases from J, with 7 bases in between. This CDR3 comprises 13 residues. CDR1 is MGHRA and CDR2 is YSYEKL in the germline V gene.

The chain employs TRBV2 and TRBJ1-2; 10 nucleotides agree with TRBD1. Unmatched junction bases numbered 8, after V lost 7 bases and J lost 6 bases. This CDR3 region has 14 residues. Germline V gene lookup returns CDR1 SNHLY and CDR2 FYNNEI. The CDR3 loop reads CASTPPDRGHGYTF. Written as DNA, the CDR3 is TGTGCCAGCACCCCTCCCGACAGGGGGCATGGCTACACCTTC.

This clone came up once. This rearrangement joins TRBV5-4 to TRBJ1-2; D is unresolved. Germline V gives CDR1 SGHNT, CDR2 YYREEE (reference sequence). V was trimmed by 4 bases and J by 8 bases, leaving 24 bases between them. The CDR3 covers 16 residues. The CDR3 spells CASSVKGVESAWGYTF. The CDR3 DNA reads TGTGCCAGCAGCGTCAAAGGCGTGGAGTCGGCTTGGGGCTACACCTTC.

The J gene is TRBJ2-7, the V gene TRBV10-3; 8 bases fit TRBD1. V dropped 6 bases and J dropped 2; count of bases not matched to a gene: 3. This CDR3 spans 13 amino acids. Germline-derived CDR1 and CDR2 are ENHRY and SYGVKD. CDR3 region: CAIRGQDTYEQYF. DNA of the CDR3: TGTGCCATCAGGGGACAGGATACCTACGAGCAGTACTTC.

This clone was recorded a few times. The chain is built from TRBV7-9 and TRBJ1-2, with TRBD1 identical over 7 bases. The CDR3 sequence is 15 residues long. Germline-derived CDR1 and CDR2 are SEHNR and FQNEAQ (reference sequence). V lost 3 bases, J lost 5 bases, and 9 bases stayed unmatched. In DNA form, the CDR3 reads TGTGCCAGCAGCTTTGCCACAGGGGTAGGGTATGGCTACACCTTC. This gives the protein CASSFATGVGYGYTF.

The chain has TRBV18 and TRBJ2-7; possibly TRBD2 for D (5 bases). The CDR3 covers 13 residues. The germline CDR1 and CDR2 sequences are KGHSH and LQKENI. The V and J ends lost 6 bases and 7 bases respectively, with 16 bases between them. The CDR3 DNA reads TGTGCCAGCTCCACGGGGTCCGAACGAGAGCAGTACTTC. Its translation is CASSTGSEREQYF.

In its sample, this clone was seen once. V usage is TRBV6-1 and J usage is TRBJ1-6; possible D gene TRBD1, 5 bases. Trimming left V 1 base short and J 3 bases short, with 13 bases between. Germline CDR1 is MNHNS and CDR2 is SASEGT. The CDR3 is 17 residues long. The CDR3 region has the DNA TGTGCCAGCAGTGAAGGATTAAGACAGATCTATAATTCACCCCTCCACTTT. It is translated as CASSEGLRQIYNSPLHF.

A few counts support this clone. V usage is TRBV30 and J usage is TRBJ1-3; TRBD1 might be the D (6 bases). V dropped 0 bases and J dropped 4 bases, with 7 bases sitting between them. CDR1 and CDR2 from the germline V gene are GTSNPN and SVGIG (reference sequence). CDR3 length: 13 residues. Here the CDR3 DNA reads TGTGCCTGGAGTGTGCAGGGGGGAAACACCATATATTTT. Translated, it gives CAWSVQGGNTIYF.

The V call is TRBV5-1, the J call TRBJ2-3; 8 nucleotides line up with TRBD2. V shed 4 bases, J shed 4 bases, and the junction held 11 bases outside the gene matches. CDR1 SGHRS and CDR2 YFSETQ come from the germline V gene. CDR3 size: 16 residues. CDR3 region: CASSTRTSSFSDTQYF. The DNA of the CDR3 is TGCGCCAGCAGCACCCGGACTAGCAGCTTCTCAGATACGCAGTATTTT.

The chain carries TRBV19 and TRBJ1-1, with D perhaps TRBD1 (5 bases). From germline, CDR1 is LNHDA and CDR2 SQIVND (reference sequence). Trimming removed 6 bases from V and 2 bases from J, with 10 bases in between. This CDR3 comprises 13 residues. The CDR3 reads CASSGGVNTEAFF. DNA for the CDR3: TGTGCCAGTAGCGGAGGGGTCAACACTGAAGCTTTCTTT.